This T cell receptor (beta chain) was sequenced for a study of blood T cell repertoires in COVID-19. Study information: COVID-19 samples collected from the United States, Italy and Spain covered acute and convalescent phases. T cells, B-cell-depleted T cells, or PBMCs provided the cDNA or gDNA that served as material.

J gave up 6 bases and V 0 bases, and 0 bases lay outside the gene matches. Germline CDR1 SGHTS, CDR2 YDEGEE. This CDR3 has 13 amino acids. There are a few counts of this clone. Clones were read by immunoSEQ multiplex PCR, and TCRdb kept only the in-frame ones, dropping some. The profile covers 130,000 to 150,000 clones, with approximately 88% appearing a single time and under 5.5% taken by the ten largest. Material: peripheral blood. The genes are TRBV5-8 and TRBJ1-2, with 9 bases that match TRBD1. The sequence was collected from a human donor in a cohort sampled during active COVID-19. The CDR3 sequence: CASSLGQGDGYTF. CDR3 DNA: TGTGCCAGCAGCTTGGGACAGGGGGATGGCTACACCTTC. Full variable domain (remainder filled in from reference TRBV5-8 and TRBJ1-2): EAGVTQSPTHLIKTRGQQATLRCSPISGHTSVYWYQQALGLGLQFLLWYDEGEERNRGNFPPRFSGRQFPNYSSELNVNALELEDSALYLCASSLGQGDGYTFGSGTRLTVV.